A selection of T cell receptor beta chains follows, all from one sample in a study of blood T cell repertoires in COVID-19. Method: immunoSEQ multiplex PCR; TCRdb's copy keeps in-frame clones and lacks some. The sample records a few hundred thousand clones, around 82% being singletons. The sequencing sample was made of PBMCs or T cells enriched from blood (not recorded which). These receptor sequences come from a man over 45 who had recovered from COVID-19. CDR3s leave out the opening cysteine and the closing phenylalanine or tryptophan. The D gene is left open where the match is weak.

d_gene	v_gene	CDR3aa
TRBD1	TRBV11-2	ASSLVSGPGGSLEQY
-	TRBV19	ASRVYSNQPQH
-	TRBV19	ASSTRQELTEAF
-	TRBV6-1	ASSERRVTEAF
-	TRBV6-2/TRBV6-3	ASSYLGGTGGELF
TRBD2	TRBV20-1	SASPGTSGSGYEQY
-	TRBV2	ASRQEANGELF
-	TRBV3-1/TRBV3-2	ASSQGTADTQY
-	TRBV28	ATTLGDTEAF
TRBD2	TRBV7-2	ASRSQAGPYEQY
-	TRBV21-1	ASSPTTPGSSGNTIY
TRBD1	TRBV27	ASSHGQGYGYT
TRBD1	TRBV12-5	ASGDSGTGINQPQH
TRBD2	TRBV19	ASSIAAGLAGVTDTQY
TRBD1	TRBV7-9	ASSSWDSQGTYNEQF
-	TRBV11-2	ASSWARGETQY
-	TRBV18	ASSPPQGDTQY
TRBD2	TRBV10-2	ASTPGLVGEQF
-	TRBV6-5	ASSYSTAGVTGELF
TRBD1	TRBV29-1	SASQGVRETQY
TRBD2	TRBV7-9	ASSLVLQVGTSYGEQF
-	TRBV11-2	ASSALTRSSSYEQY
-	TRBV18	ASSRSGPPNNEQF
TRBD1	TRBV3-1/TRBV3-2	ASSQFAGTGGLWVSGYT
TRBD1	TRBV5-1	ASSLGDRDRTEAF
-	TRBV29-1	SAQGPSYEQY
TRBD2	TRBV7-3	ASSSYLAASGEQF
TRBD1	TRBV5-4	ASSPTGGSYGYT
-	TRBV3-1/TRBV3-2	ASRKGELHGYT
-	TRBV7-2	ASSLQGNTDTQY
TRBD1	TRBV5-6	ASSLYVSDRADETQY
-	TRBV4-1	ASSQTTENTEAF
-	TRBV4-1	ASSPSYQAGNTIY
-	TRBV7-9	ASSLGGANQPQH
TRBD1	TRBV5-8	ASSRGQPNTEAF
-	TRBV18	ASSPLTGTKSYEQY
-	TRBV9	ASSVDGRGHEQY
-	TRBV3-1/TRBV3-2	ASSQRGEGNSPLH
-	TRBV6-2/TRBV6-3	ASSYSQPVYNEQF
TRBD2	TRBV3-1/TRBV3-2	ASSRSGGVSYEQY
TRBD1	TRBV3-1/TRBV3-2	ASSQGTEVSIGGKGAF
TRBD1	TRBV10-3	AIRPTGPNEQY
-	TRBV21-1	ASPGGTSGNTIY
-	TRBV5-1	ASSFGAGQNTEAF
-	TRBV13	ASSSSRLDTQY
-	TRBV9	ASSVIVNTEAF
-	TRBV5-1	ASSPSSYEQY
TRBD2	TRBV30	AWSRPGTSGGDNEQF
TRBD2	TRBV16	ASSQFLAGSTGETQY
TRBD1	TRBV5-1	ASSAGTGAPPGELF
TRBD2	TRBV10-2	ASKLSSGSYEQF
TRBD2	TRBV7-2	TSGGRAVDTQY